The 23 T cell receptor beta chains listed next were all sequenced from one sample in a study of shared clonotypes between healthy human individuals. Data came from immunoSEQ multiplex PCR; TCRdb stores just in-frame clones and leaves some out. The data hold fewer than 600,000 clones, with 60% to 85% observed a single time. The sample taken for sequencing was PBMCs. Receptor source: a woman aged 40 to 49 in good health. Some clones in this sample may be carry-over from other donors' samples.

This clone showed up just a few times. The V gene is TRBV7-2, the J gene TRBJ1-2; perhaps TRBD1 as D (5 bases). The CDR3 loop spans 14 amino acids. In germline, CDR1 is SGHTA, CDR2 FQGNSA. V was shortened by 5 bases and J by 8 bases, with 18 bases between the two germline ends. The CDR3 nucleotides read TGTGCCAGCAGCCCGGTACCTCCAGGGAGGGGCTACACCTTC. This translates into CASSPVPPGRGYTF.

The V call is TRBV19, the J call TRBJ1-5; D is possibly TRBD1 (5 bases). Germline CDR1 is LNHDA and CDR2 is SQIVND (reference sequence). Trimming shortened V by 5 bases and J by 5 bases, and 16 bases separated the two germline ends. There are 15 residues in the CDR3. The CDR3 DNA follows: TGTGCCAGTAGTCAGGACACGTCTAGGGATCAGCCCCAGCATTTT. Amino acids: CASSQDTSRDQPQHF. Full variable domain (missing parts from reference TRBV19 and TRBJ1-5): DGGITQSPKYLFRKEGQNVTLSCEQNLNHDAMYWYRQDPGQGLRLIYYSQIVNDFQKGDIAEGYSVSREKKESFPLTVTSAQKNPTAFYLCASSQDTSRDQPQHFGDGTRLSIL.

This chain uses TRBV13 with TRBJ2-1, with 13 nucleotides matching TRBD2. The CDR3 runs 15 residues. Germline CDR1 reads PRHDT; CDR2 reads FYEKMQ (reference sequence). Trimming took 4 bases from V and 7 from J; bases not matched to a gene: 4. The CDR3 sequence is CASSWTSGSLNEQFF. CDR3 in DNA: TGTGCCAGCAGCTGGACTAGCGGGAGTTTAAATGAGCAGTTCTTC.

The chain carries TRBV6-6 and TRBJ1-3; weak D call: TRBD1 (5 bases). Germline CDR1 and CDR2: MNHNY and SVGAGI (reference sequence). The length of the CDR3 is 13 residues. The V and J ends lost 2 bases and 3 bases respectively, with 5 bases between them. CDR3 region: CASSYDSGNTIYF. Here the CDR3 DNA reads TGTGCCAGCAGTTACGACAGTGGAAACACCATATATTTT.

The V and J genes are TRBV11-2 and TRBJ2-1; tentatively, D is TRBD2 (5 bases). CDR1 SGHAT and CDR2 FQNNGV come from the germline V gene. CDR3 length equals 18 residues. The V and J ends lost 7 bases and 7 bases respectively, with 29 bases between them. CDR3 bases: TGTGCCAGCACCAACGTGGCTACCGGGTCAGGCGGGTGGAATGAGCAGTTCTTC. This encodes CASTNVATGSGGWNEQFF.

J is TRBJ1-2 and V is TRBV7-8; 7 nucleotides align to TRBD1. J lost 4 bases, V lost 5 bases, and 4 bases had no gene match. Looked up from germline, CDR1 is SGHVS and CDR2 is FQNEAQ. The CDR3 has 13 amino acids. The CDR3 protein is CASSTGTAYGYTF. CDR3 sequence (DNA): TGTGCCAGCAGCACCGGGACAGCCTATGGCTACACCTTC.

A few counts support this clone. CDR3 nucleotide sequence: TGTGCCAGCAGTAAGACAGGCCATGCAACTAATGAAAAACTGTTTTTT. Protein product: CASSKTGHATNEKLFF. This sequence joins TRBV27 and TRBJ1-4, with D perhaps TRBD1 (6 bases). The germline V and J ends were trimmed by 5 bases and 0 bases, with 13 bases remaining between them. The CDR3 has 16 residues. The germline gives CDR1 MNHEY, CDR2 SMNVEV (reference sequence).

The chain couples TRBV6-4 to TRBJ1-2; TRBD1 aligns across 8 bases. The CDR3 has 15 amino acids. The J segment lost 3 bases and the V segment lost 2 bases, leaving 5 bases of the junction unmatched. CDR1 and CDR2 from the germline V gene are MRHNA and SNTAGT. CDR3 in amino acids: CASSDNSGGDYGYTF. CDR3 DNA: TGTGCCAGCAGTGACAACTCAGGGGGCGACTATGGCTACACCTTC.

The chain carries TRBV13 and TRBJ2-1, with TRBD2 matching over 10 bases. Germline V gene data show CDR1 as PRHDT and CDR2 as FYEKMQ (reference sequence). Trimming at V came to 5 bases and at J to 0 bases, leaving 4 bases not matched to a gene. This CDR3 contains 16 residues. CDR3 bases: TGTGCCAGCAGCCCTAGCGGGAGTCCCTCCTACAATGAGCAGTTCTTC. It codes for CASSPSGSPSYNEQFF.

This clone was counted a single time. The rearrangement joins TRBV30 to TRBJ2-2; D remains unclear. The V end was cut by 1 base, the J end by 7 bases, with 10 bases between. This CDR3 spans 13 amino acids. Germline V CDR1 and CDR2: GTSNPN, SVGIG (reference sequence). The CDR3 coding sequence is TGTGCCTGGAGTGAAGGAGCCGGCGGGGAGCTGTTTTTT. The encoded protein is CAWSEGAGGELFF.

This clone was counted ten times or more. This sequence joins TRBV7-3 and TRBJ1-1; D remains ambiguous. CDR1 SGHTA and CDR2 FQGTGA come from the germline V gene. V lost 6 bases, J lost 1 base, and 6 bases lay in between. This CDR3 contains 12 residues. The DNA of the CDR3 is TGTGCCAGCAGTATAGGGAACACTGAAGCTTTCTTT. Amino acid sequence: CASSIGNTEAFF.

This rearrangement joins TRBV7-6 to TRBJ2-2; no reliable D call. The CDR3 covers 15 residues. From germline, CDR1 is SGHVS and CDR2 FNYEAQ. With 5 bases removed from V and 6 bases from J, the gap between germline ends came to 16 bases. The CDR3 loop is CASSVGPTGPGELFF. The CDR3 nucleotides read TGTGCCAGCAGCGTCGGGCCTACTGGCCCCGGGGAGCTGTTTTTT.

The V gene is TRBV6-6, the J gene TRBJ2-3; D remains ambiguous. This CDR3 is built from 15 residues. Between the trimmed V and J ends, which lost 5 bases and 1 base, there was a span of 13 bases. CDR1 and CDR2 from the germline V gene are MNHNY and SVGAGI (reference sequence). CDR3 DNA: TGTGCCAGCAGTCCAGACTGGGCCCGCACAGATACGCAGTATTTT. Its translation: CASSPDWARTDTQYF.

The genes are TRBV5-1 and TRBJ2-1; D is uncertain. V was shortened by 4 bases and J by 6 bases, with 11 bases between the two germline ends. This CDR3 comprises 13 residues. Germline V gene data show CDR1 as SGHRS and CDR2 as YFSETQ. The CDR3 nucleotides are TGCGCCAGCAGCGTCCCGCTAGGCAATGAGCAGTTCTTC. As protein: CASSVPLGNEQFF.

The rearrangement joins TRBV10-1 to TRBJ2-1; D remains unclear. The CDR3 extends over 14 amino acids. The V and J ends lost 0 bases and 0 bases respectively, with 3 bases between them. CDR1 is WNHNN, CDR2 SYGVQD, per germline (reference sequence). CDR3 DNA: TGCGCCAGCAGTGAGTCAAGCTCCTACAATGAGCAGTTCTTC. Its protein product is CASSESSSYNEQFF.

The CDR3 region is CAISEGARLETQYF. CDR3 nucleotide sequence: TGTGCCATCAGTGAGGGTGCTAGACTAGAGACCCAGTACTTC. The rearrangement joins TRBV10-3 to TRBJ2-5; D not certain. CDR3 length equals 14 residues. From germline, CDR1 is ENHRY and CDR2 SYGVKD. V lost 2 bases and J lost 4, with 11 bases in between.

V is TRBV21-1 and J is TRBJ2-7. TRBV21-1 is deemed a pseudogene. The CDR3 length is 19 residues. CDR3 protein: CASSKVKGYIGFYDYEQYF. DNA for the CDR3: TGTGCCAGCAGCAAAGTTAAAGGGTATATCGGGTTCTACGACTACGAGCAGTACTTC.

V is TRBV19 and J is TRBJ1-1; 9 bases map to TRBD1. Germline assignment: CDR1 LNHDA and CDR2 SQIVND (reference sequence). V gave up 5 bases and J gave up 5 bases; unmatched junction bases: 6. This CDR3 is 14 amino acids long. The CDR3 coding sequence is TGTGCCAGTAGTGCGGACAGGGGTGATACTGAAGCTTTCTTT. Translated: CASSADRGDTEAFF.

CDR3 DNA: TGTGCCAGCAGTGAAGCAACTAGCGGGCTAAAGGACGAGCAGTACTTC. It specifies CASSEATSGLKDEQYF. The V gene is TRBV6-1, the J gene TRBJ2-7; 9 bases agree with TRBD2. This CDR3 contains 16 residues. J gave up 5 bases and V 0 bases, and 8 bases lay outside the gene matches. Germline lookup yields CDR1 MNHNS and CDR2 SASEGT.

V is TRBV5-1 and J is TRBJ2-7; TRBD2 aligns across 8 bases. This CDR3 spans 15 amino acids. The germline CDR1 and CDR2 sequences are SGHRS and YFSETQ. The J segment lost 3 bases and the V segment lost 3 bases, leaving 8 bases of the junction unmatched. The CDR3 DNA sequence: TGCGCCAGCAGCTCCCTGGCCAGCGGGAGCTACGAGCAGTACTTC. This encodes CASSSLASGSYEQYF.

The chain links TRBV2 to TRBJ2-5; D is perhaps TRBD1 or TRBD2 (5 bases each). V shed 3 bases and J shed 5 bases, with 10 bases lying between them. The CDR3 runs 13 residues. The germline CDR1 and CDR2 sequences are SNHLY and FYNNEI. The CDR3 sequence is CASSDWGSETQYF. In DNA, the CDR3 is TGTGCCAGCAGTGATTGGGGGTCGGAGACCCAGTACTTC.

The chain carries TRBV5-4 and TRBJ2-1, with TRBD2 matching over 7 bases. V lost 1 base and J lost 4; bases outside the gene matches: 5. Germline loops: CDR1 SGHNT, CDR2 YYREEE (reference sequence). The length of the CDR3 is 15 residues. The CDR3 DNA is TGTGCCAGCAGCTTGCTCGGGACTACATACAATGAGCAGTTCTTC. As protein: CASSLLGTTYNEQFF.

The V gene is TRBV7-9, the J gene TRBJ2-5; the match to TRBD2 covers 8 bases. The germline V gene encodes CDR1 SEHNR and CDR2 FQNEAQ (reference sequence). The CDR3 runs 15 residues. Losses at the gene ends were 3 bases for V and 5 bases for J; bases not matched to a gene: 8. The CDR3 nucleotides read TGTGCCAGCAGCTTGGAACTAGCGGCTTTTGAGACCCAGTACTTC. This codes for CASSLELAAFETQYF.